These 10 T cell receptor beta chains were all obtained from the same sample, sequenced in a study of blood T cell repertoires in COVID-19. The protocol was immunoSEQ multiplex PCR, while the TCRdb copy is restricted to in-frame clones and leaves out a portion. This repertoire shows roughly 250,000 clones, around nine tenths found once; its top ten account for about 0.8%. The sample was peripheral blood. The receptor set was obtained from a man aged 25 to 40 with acute or convalescent COVID-19.

The sample holds one count of this clone. The gene calls are TRBV4-1 and TRBJ2-7; 8 positions agree with TRBD2. The CDR3 extends over 16 amino acids. Germline V lookup: CDR1 MGHRA, CDR2 YSYEKL. Germline trimming cut 1 base from V and 1 base from J; bases unmatched to any gene: 6. The CDR3 DNA is TGCGCCAGCAGCCAAGCCGCCACTAGCGGATCCTACGAGCAGTACTTC. Amino acids: CASSQAATSGSYEQYF.

The V and J genes are TRBV20-1 and TRBJ2-3; TRBD2 agrees at 10 bases. CDR1 and CDR2 (germline): DFQATT, SNEGSKA (reference sequence). V lost 3 bases, J lost 5 bases, and 14 bases stayed unmatched. This CDR3 comprises 17 residues. CDR3 in amino acids: CSASAASGRGGRDTQYF. The CDR3, as DNA: TGCAGTGCTAGTGCGGCTAGCGGGAGAGGGGGCCGAGATACGCAGTATTTT.

The CDR3 here is CASRKLVAGSRNGYTF. In DNA form, the CDR3 reads TGTGCCAGCAGAAAATTAGTAGCCGGGTCTCGTAATGGCTACACCTTC. The J gene is TRBJ1-2, the V gene TRBV7-9; D is unclear. Germline CDR1 SEHNR, CDR2 FQNEAQ (reference sequence). Trimming shortened V by 6 bases and J by 6 bases, and 23 bases separated the two germline ends. CDR3 length: 16 amino acids. Full variable domain (missing parts from reference TRBV7-9 and TRBJ1-2): DTGVSQNPRHKITKRGQNVTFRCDPISEHNRLYWYRQTLGQGPEFLTYFQNEAQLEKSRLLSDRFSAERPKGSFSTLEIQRTEQGDSAMYLCASRKLVAGSRNGYTFGSGTRLTVV.

The V and J genes are TRBV5-5 and TRBJ2-5; 14 positions agree with TRBD2. Germline values: CDR1 SGHKS, CDR2 YYEKEE (reference sequence). Losses at the gene ends were 0 bases for V and 4 bases for J; bases not matched to a gene: 5. CDR3 length equals 17 residues. CDR3 loop: CASSLGLAGGSGETQYF. The CDR3 bases are TGTGCCAGCAGCTTGGGACTAGCGGGAGGGTCGGGAGAGACCCAGTACTTC.

As regards this clone: A single base separates this from a much larger clone, so it may be a read error. The genes are TRBV7-9 and TRBJ1-1; D call uncertain. Trimming stripped 1 base from V and 1 base from J, with 7 bases between. Germline CDR1 SEHNR, CDR2 FQNEAQ (reference sequence). This CDR3 has 14 residues. CDR3: CASSLGTANTEAFF. CDR3 bases: TGTGCCAGCAGCTTAGGTACAGCGAACACTGAAGCTTTCTTT.

CDR3 DNA sequence: TGTGCCAGCAGCCCCGGGAGGGGCACCCATAATGAGCAGTTCTTC. Translation gives CASSPGRGTHNEQFF. This chain uses TRBV5-4 with TRBJ2-1; 8 bases agree with TRBD2. V gave up 4 bases and J gave up 7 bases; unmatched junction bases: 10. CDR3 length equals 15 residues. The germline V gene has CDR1 SGHNT and CDR2 YYREEE (reference sequence).

The chain employs TRBV6-8 and TRBJ2-7; TRBD2 is a possible D gene (5 bases). With 10 bases removed from V and 5 bases from J, the gap between germline ends came to 18 bases. In germline, CDR1 is MNHGY, CDR2 SAAAGT. This CDR3 spans 13 amino acids. The CDR3: CANRLALPHEQYF. The CDR3 DNA follows: TGTGCCAACCGTTTAGCGCTACCCCACGAGCAGTACTTC.

V gene TRBV4-1 combines with J gene TRBJ2-7; 9 bases map to TRBD1. The V gene end was trimmed by 1 base and the J gene end by 3 bases; junction bases not matched to a gene: 4. CDR3 length: 15 residues. Germline V gene lookup returns CDR1 MGHRA and CDR2 YSYEKL. The CDR3 sequence: CASSQAGTGNYEQYF. The CDR3 DNA is TGCGCCAGCAGCCAAGCCGGGACAGGGAACTACGAGCAGTACTTC.

The V gene is TRBV5-1, the J gene TRBJ1-1, with 10 bases fitting TRBD1. The CDR3 runs to 14 residues. Germline CDR1 SGHRS, CDR2 YFSETQ. V shed 7 bases and J 3 bases; nucleotides not matched to a gene: 6. The CDR3 DNA reads TGCGCCAGCCTACTGGGGACAGGGGACACTGAAGCTTTCTTT. Residues: CASLLGTGDTEAFF.

CDR3 sequence: CASRTGHTNEKLFF. CDR3 DNA: TGTGCCAGCAGAACCGGACATACTAATGAAAAACTGTTTTTT. The chain employs TRBV6-5 and TRBJ1-4, with D possibly TRBD1 on 5 matching bases. Trimming pared 6 bases from V and 2 bases from J, leaving 10 bases between. The germline CDR1 and CDR2 sequences are MNHEY and SVGAGI. The CDR3 loop spans 14 amino acids.